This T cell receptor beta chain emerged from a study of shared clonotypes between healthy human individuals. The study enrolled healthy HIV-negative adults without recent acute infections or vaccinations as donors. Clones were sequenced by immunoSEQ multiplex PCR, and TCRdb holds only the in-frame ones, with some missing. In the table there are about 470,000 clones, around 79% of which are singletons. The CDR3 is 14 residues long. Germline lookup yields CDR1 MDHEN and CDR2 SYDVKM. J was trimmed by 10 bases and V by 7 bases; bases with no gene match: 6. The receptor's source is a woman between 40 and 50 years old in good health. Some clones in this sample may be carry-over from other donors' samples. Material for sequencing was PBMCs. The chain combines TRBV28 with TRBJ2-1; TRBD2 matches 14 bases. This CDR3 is CASTGTSGSKEQFF. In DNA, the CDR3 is TGTGCCAGCACCGGGACTAGCGGGAGTAAAGAGCAGTTCTTC.